Listed below are T cell receptor beta chains from one sample, sequenced in a study of blood T cell repertoires in COVID-19. Assay: immunoSEQ multiplex PCR; the TCRdb copy retains only in-frame clones and omits some. Altogether around 470,000 clones are present, approximately 92% being singletons, with the ten largest covering about 1%. Sequencing used peripheral blood. The receptor set was obtained from a man aged 18-30 years with COVID-19, enrolled during active disease. Both conserved end residues are part of each CDR3. A D gene is named only where the DNA matches it firmly. Not every row has a clone size; where given, it reads once, few, many or a size class.

clone size: NA; V gene: TRBV9; D gene: TRBD2; J gene: TRBJ2-1; CDR3 DNA: TGTGCCAGCAGCGCCGGACTAGCGGGAGAACATGAGCAGTTCTTC; CDR3 protein: CASSAGLAGEHEQFF
clone size: once; V gene: TRBV7-6; D gene: TRBD2; J gene: TRBJ2-3; CDR3 DNA: TGTGCCAGCAGCTTAATAGCGGGAGGGAGGGATACGCAGTATTTT; CDR3 protein: CASSLIAGGRDTQYF
clone size: NA; V gene: TRBV10-3; D gene: TRBD2; J gene: TRBJ2-5; CDR3 DNA: TGTGCCATCAGTGATCGGGGGGGAACCCGAAAAGAGACCCAGTACTTC; CDR3 protein: CAISDRGGTRKETQYF
clone size: NA; V gene: TRBV11-1; D gene: TRBD1; J gene: TRBJ1-2; CDR3 DNA: TGTGCCAGCAGTAGGGACAGGGATGGCTACACCTTC; CDR3 protein: CASSRDRDGYTF
clone size: NA; V gene: TRBV12-3/TRBV12-4; D gene: NA; J gene: TRBJ1-5; CDR3 DNA: TGTGCCAGCGTTGGGGGGAGCAATCAGCCCCAGCATTTT; CDR3 protein: CASVGGSNQPQHF
clone size: NA; V gene: TRBV10-1; D gene: NA; J gene: TRBJ2-3; CDR3 DNA: TGCGCCAGCAGTTTCAGCGCAGATACGCAGTATTTT; CDR3 protein: CASSFSADTQYF
clone size: NA; V gene: TRBV11-3; D gene: TRBD1; J gene: TRBJ2-5; CDR3 DNA: TGTGCCAGCAGCGACAGGGGGAAAGAGACCCAGTACTTC; CDR3 protein: CASSDRGKETQYF
clone size: few; V gene: TRBV6-1; D gene: NA; J gene: TRBJ1-2; CDR3 DNA: TGTGCCAGCAGTGAATCCAGAGGCTACCCCTCTGGCTACACCTTC; CDR3 protein: CASSESRGYPSGYTF
clone size: NA; V gene: TRBV19; D gene: NA; J gene: TRBJ2-7; CDR3 DNA: TGTGCCAGTAGTACTGGAAGCGCGGGGGAGCAGTACTTC; CDR3 protein: CASSTGSAGEQYF
clone size: NA; V gene: TRBV5-4; D gene: NA; J gene: TRBJ2-5; CDR3 DNA: TGTGCCAGCAGCTTTCCGCAAGAGACCCAGTACTTC; CDR3 protein: CASSFPQETQYF
clone size: NA; V gene: TRBV7-8; D gene: TRBD2; J gene: TRBJ2-3; CDR3 DNA: TGTGCCAGCAGCTCCCCGCGGGGGGTATCAGATACGCAGTATTTT; CDR3 protein: CASSSPRGVSDTQYF
clone size: NA; V gene: TRBV19; D gene: NA; J gene: TRBJ1-1; CDR3 DNA: TGTGCCAGTAGTATTGGTCTGGGCTCTAACACTGAAGCTTTCTTT; CDR3 protein: CASSIGLGSNTEAFF
clone size: NA; V gene: TRBV19; D gene: NA; J gene: TRBJ1-2; CDR3 DNA: TGTGCCAGTAGTATAGTCAGCGACAGTGACTATGGCTACACCTTC; CDR3 protein: CASSIVSDSDYGYTF
clone size: NA; V gene: TRBV20-1; D gene: NA; J gene: TRBJ1-1; CDR3 DNA: TGCAGTGCTAGCTCGGGTCTTGAAGCTTTCTTT; CDR3 protein: CSASSGLEAFF
clone size: NA; V gene: TRBV7-9; D gene: TRBD1; J gene: TRBJ2-7; CDR3 DNA: TGTGCCAGCAGCCCCGGGACAGACAATTACGAGCAGTACTTC; CDR3 protein: CASSPGTDNYEQYF
clone size: NA; V gene: TRBV7-9; D gene: TRBD2; J gene: TRBJ2-1; CDR3 DNA: TGTGCCAGCAGACCGGGACTAGCGGGCCCGAGCTCCTACAATGAGCAGTTCTTC; CDR3 protein: CASRPGLAGPSSYNEQFF